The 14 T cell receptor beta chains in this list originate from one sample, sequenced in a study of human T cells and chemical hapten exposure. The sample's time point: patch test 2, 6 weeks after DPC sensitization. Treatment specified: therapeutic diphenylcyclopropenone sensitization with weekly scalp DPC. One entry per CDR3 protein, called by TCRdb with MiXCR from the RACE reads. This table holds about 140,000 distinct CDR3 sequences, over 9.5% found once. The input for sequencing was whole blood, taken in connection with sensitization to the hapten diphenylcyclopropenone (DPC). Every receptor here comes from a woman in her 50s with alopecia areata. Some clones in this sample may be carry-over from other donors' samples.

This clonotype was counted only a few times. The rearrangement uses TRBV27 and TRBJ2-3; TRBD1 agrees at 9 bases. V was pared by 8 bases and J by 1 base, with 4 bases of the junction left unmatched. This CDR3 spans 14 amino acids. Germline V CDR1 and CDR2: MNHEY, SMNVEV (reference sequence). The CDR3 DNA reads TGTGCCAGCGGACAGGGGCAAGGCACAGATACGCAGTATTTT. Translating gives CASGQGQGTDTQYF.

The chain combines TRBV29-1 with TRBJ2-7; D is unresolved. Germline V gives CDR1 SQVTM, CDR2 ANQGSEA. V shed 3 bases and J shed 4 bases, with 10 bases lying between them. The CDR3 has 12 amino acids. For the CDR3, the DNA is TGCAGCGTTGACACCTCAGAGTACGAGCAGTACTTC. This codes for CSVDTSEYEQYF.

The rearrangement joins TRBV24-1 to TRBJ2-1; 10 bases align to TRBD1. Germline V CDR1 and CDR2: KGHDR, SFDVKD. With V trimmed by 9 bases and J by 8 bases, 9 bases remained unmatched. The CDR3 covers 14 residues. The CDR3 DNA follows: TGTGCCACCGGGACCGGGACAGGGGACCATGAGCAGTTCTTC. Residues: CATGTGTGDHEQFF.

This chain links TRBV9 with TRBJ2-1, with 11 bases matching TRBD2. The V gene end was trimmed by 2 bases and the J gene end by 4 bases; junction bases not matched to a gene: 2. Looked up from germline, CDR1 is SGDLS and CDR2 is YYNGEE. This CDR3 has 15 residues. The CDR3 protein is CASSVGTSGYNEQFF. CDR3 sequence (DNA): TGTGCCAGCAGCGTGGGGACTAGCGGTTACAATGAGCAGTTCTTC.

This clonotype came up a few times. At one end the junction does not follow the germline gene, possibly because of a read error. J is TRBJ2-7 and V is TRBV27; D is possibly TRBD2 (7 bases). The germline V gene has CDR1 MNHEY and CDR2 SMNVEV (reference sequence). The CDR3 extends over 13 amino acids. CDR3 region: CASSLYPGRDIGF. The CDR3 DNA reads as TGTGCCAGCAGTTTATACCCGGGGAGGGACATAGGGTTC.

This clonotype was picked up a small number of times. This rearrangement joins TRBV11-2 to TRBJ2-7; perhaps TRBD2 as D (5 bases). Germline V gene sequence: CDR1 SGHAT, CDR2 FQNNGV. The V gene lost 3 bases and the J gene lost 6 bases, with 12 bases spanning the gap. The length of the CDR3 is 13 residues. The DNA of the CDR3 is TGTGCCAGCAGCTTCACTACGGCGGGCGAGCAGTACTTC. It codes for CASSFTTAGEQYF. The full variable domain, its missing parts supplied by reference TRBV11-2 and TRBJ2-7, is EAGVAQSPRYKIIEKRQSVAFWCNPISGHATLYWYQQILGQGPKLLIQFQNNGVVDDSQLPKDRFSAERLKGVDSTLKIQPAKLEDSAVYLCASSFTTAGEQYFGPGTRLTVT.

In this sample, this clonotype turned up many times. The DNA of the CDR3 is TGCAGTGCTAGGAGGGGGGCGGATCCCGCGAACCGTACCCCCTACGAGCAGTACTTC. Amino acids: CSARRGADPANRTPYEQYF. The V gene is TRBV20-1, the J gene TRBJ2-7; the D gene could be TRBD1 or TRBD2 (6 bases each). The CDR3 is 19 residues long. Trimming stripped 3 bases from V and 2 bases from J, with 29 bases between. CDR1 and CDR2 (germline): DFQATT, SNEGSKA (reference sequence).

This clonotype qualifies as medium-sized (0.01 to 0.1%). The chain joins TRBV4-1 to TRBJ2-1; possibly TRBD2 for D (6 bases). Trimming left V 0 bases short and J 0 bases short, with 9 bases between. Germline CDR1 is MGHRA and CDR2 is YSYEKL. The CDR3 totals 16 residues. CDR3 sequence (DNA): TGCGCCAGCAGCCAAGATGAGGGAGGCTCCTACAATGAGCAGTTCTTC. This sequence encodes CASSQDEGGSYNEQFF.

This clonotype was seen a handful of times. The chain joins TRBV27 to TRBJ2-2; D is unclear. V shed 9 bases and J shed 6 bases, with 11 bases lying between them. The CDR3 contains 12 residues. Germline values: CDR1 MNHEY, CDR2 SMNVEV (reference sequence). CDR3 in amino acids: CASRPTAGELFF. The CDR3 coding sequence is TGTGCCAGTCGCCCGACCGCCGGGGAGCTGTTTTTT.

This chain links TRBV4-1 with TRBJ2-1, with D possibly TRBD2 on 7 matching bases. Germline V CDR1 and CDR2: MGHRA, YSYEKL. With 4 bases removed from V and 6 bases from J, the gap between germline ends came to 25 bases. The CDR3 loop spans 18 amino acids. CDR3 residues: CASSPTSAFLRGGNEQFF. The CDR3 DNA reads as TGCGCCAGCAGCCCAACTAGCGCCTTCCTAAGGGGGGGCAATGAGCAGTTCTTC.

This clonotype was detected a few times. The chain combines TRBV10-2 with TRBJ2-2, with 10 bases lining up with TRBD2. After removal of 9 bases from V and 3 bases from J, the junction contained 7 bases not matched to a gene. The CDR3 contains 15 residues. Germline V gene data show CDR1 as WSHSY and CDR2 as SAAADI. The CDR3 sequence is CASKREGLDTGELFF. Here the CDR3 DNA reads TGCGCCAGTAAGCGGGAGGGCCTGGACACCGGGGAGCTGTTTTTT.

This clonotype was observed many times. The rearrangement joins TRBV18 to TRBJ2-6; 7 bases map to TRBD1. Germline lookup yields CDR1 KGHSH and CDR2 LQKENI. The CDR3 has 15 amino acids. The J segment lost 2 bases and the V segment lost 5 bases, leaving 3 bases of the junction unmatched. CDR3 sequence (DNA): TGTGCCAGCTCATCACAGGGGACTGGGGCCAACGTCCTGACTTTC. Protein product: CASSSQGTGANVLTF. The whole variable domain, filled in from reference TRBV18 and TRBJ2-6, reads NAGVMQNPRHLVRRRGQEARLRCSPMKGHSHVYWYRQLPEEGLKFMVYLQKENIIDESGMPKERFSAEFPKEGPSILRIQQVVRGDSAAYFCASSSQGTGANVLTFGAGSRLTVL.

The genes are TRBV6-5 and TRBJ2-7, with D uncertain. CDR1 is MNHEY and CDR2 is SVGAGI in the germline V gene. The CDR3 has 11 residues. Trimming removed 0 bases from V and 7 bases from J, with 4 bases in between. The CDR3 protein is CASSYSNEQYF. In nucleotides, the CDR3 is TGTGCCAGCAGTTACTCGAATGAGCAGTACTTC.

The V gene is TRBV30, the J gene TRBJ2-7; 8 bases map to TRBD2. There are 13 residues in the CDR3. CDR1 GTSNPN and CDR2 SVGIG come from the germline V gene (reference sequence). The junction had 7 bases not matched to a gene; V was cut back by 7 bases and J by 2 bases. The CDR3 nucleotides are TGTGCCTACAGACTAGCGCCTACCTACGAGCAGTACTTC. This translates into CAYRLAPTYEQYF.